This is a list of T cell receptor beta chains from one sample in a study of control samples from healthy donors and cancer patients. This table comes from immunoSEQ multiplex PCR, and its TCRdb copy is limited to in-frame clones, with some not included. The data hold about 95,000 clones, with roughly 90% observed a single time. Sequenced material: blood. The origin of the receptors is a woman aged 70 to 79 in good health. Both conserved end residues are part of each CDR3. A D gene is named only where the DNA matches it firmly. The size entry is marked missing in some rows and otherwise reads once, few, many or a size class.

abundance,v_gene,d_gene,j_gene,CDR3nt,CDR3aa
.,TRBV10-3,.,TRBJ2-2,TGTGCCATCAGTGAGACAGGGTCGGGCACCGGGGAGCTGTTTTTT,CAISETGSGTGELFF
once,TRBV25-1,.,TRBJ2-2,TGTGCCAGCAGTAACGGGAACACCGGGGAGCTGTTTTTT,CASSNGNTGELFF
.,TRBV5-8,.,TRBJ1-1,TGTGCCAGCAGCTTGAAGGGGTGGAGAAATACTGAAGCTTTCTTT,CASSLKGWRNTEAFF
.,TRBV11-2,.,TRBJ2-2,TGTGCCACCTCGACTGACACCGGGGAGCTGTTTTTT,CATSTDTGELFF
once,TRBV3-1/TRBV3-2,.,TRBJ1-1,TGTGCCAGCAGGAGGAACGGCGGGACTGAAGCTTTCTTT,CASRRNGGTEAFF
.,TRBV5-1,.,TRBJ1-3,TGCGCCAGCAGCCCAAGCCTCAATGGAAACACCATATATTTT,CASSPSLNGNTIYF
.,TRBV29-1,TRBD2,TRBJ2-7,TGCAGCGCGGCGGGACTAGGGGGTGTAGGCGAGCAGTACTTC,CSAAGLGGVGEQYF
few,TRBV18,.,TRBJ1-1,TGTGCTTCAAGTGGACAGAACACTGAAGCTTTCTTT,CASSGQNTEAFF
.,TRBV9,TRBD2,TRBJ2-2,TGTGCCAGCAGCGTTCATGGGGGGACTAGCGGTTACACCGGGGAGCTGTTTTTT,CASSVHGGTSGYTGELFF
once,TRBV7-8,.,TRBJ1-4,TGTGCCAGCAGCCCCAGACGGGGAGAAGGGGAAAAACTGTTTTTT,CASSPRRGEGEKLFF
.,TRBV12-3/TRBV12-4,.,TRBJ1-6,TGTGCCAGCAGTTTTCAGGGTGGATCACCCCTCCACTTT,CASSFQGGSPLHF
few,TRBV6-5,.,TRBJ1-5,TGTGCCAGCATCGGGGAAGGGGTGAGGAATCAGCCCCAGCATTTT,CASIGEGVRNQPQHF
.,TRBV5-1,.,TRBJ1-2,TGCGCCAGCAGCTTGGATGCGAACTATGGCTACACCTTC,CASSLDANYGYTF
.,TRBV5-4,.,TRBJ2-2,TGTGCCAGCAGCTCACCCCCGGGGGCGGTTACGAACACCGGGGAGCTGTTTTTT,CASSSPPGAVTNTGELFF
.,TRBV5-4,TRBD2,TRBJ2-1,TGTGCCAGCAGCAGGGGACTAGCGGGTCTCACCTTCAATGAGCAGTTCTTC,CASSRGLAGLTFNEQFF
once,TRBV29-1,TRBD2,TRBJ2-7,TGCAGCGTTGCCGGGACTAGCGGGAGGTCCTCCTACGAGCAGTACTTC,CSVAGTSGRSSYEQYF
.,TRBV7-2,.,TRBJ2-1,TGTGCCAGCAGCTTAGCGGGCGGGGGCTTTTACAATGAGCAGTTCTTC,CASSLAGGGFYNEQFF
.,TRBV7-8,TRBD1,TRBJ1-2,TGTGCCAGCAGCCCCCAGGGGGCTCCCTATGGCTACACCTTC,CASSPQGAPYGYTF
.,TRBV28,.,TRBJ1-2,TGTGCCAGCAGTACACAGGGAATAAAGAGTGGCTACACCTTC,CASSTQGIKSGYTF
.,TRBV2,TRBD2,TRBJ2-1,TGTGCCAGCAGTGACCTCCCCGACAGGGGACTAGCGGGAGGCAGTGAGCAGTTCTTC,CASSDLPDRGLAGGSEQFF
once,TRBV6-1,TRBD2,TRBJ2-3,TGTGCCAGCAGTGAAGCATTAGCGGGAGCTAAAATCGGTACGCAGTATTTT,CASSEALAGAKIGTQYF
.,TRBV19,.,TRBJ2-5,TGTGCCAGTAGTCCCCGGACCGTTATGGGGCCAGAGACCCAGTACTTC,CASSPRTVMGPETQYF
.,TRBV30,.,TRBJ1-6,TGTGCCTGGAGGGGGCAGAATAATTCACCCCTCCACTTT,CAWRGQNNSPLHF
.,TRBV5-5,TRBD2,TRBJ2-1,TGTGCCAGCAGCTTGGGGACTAGCGGATACAATGAGCAGTTCTTC,CASSLGTSGYNEQFF
.,TRBV30,.,TRBJ1-1,TGTGCCTGGAACATAGTCGGGGCTGAAGCTTTCTTT,CAWNIVGAEAFF
.,TRBV19,.,TRBJ2-7,TGTGCCAGTAGTATCCCTCGGAGGAGGCACCCTTCCTACGAGCAGTACTTC,CASSIPRRRHPSYEQYF
.,TRBV27,.,TRBJ1-2,TGTGCCAGCAGCCTTAAGGGGGAAGTGAAGTATGGCTACACCTTC,CASSLKGEVKYGYTF
.,TRBV5-1,.,TRBJ2-1,TGCGCCAGCAGCAGAAACAGGGAAATCGATAGGTCCTACAATGAGCAGTTCTTC,CASSRNREIDRSYNEQFF
once,TRBV5-4,TRBD1,TRBJ2-7,TGTGCCAGCAGCCTAGGGCGGGGGACAGGGCTCTACGAGCAGTACTTC,CASSLGRGTGLYEQYF
few,TRBV19,.,TRBJ1-5,TGTGCCAGTATGGACGGGAACAATCAGCCCCAGCATTTT,CASMDGNNQPQHF
.,TRBV29-1,TRBD2,TRBJ2-5,TGCAGCCCCTCGGTGGACACGGGAGGCAGGGAGACCCAGTACTTC,CSPSVDTGGRETQYF
.,TRBV3-1/TRBV3-2,.,TRBJ2-1,TGTGCCAGCAGCCGGGACTCCAGGGGTGAGCAGTTCTTC,CASSRDSRGEQFF
.,TRBV19,.,TRBJ1-2,TGTGCCAGTAGGTCAGGGAACTATGGCTACACCTTC,CASRSGNYGYTF
few,TRBV5-1,.,TRBJ2-3,TGCGCCAGCAGCTTTGGGGCTTATGGAGCAGATACGCAGTATTTT,CASSFGAYGADTQYF
.,TRBV4-3,TRBD1,TRBJ1-2,TGCGCCAGCAGCCAAGTGTTAGGGACAGGGGATCTCTATGGCTACACCTTC,CASSQVLGTGDLYGYTF
once,TRBV30,.,TRBJ1-2,TGTGCCTGGAATCAGAGGACGCTAAATAACTATGGCTACACCTTC,CAWNQRTLNNYGYTF
.,TRBV7-2,.,TRBJ1-4,TGTGCCAGCAGCCCTGGGGCGGGCCGTCCCAAACCGTTTTTT,CASSPGAGRPKPFF
once,TRBV29-1,.,TRBJ2-7,TGCAGCGTTGAAGCCCCGGGTTCCTACGAGCAGTACTTC,CSVEAPGSYEQYF
.,TRBV10-1,TRBD1,TRBJ2-2,TGCGCCAGCAGGGGACAGGACACCGGGGAGCTGTTTTTT,CASRGQDTGELFF
.,TRBV7-2,TRBD2,TRBJ2-3,TGTGCCAGCAGCTTACGAGTAGCGGGAGGCCTCAGCACAGATACGCAGTATTTT,CASSLRVAGGLSTDTQYF
.,TRBV30,.,TRBJ1-6,TGTGCCTGGAGTCCCGGGACCGAGAATTCACCCCTCCACTTT,CAWSPGTENSPLHF
few,TRBV6-5,.,TRBJ1-1,TGTGCCAGCAGTTGGGGGGGCTCGGACACTGAAGCTTTCTTT,CASSWGGSDTEAFF
.,TRBV10-1,TRBD2,TRBJ2-1,TGCGCCAGCAGTGAGTCGAAGGGACTAGCCGGCCATGAGCAGTTCTTC,CASSESKGLAGHEQFF